The 4 T cell receptor beta chains below come from one sample, sequenced in a study of CD8+ T cells in alopecia areata. RNA, once extracted, was reverse transcribed into cDNA for use as the sequencing template. The protocol was immunoSEQ multiplex PCR, while the TCRdb copy is restricted to in-frame clones and leaves out a portion. The sample records about 97,000 clones, approximately 42% being singletons. The sample consisted of CD4+ T cells sorted from blood. These receptor sequences come from a human donor with alopecia areata.

The genes are TRBV7-2 and TRBJ2-7, with D possibly being TRBD1 (6 bases). Germline loops: CDR1 SGHTA, CDR2 FQGNSA. The CDR3 length is 16 residues. Trimming stripped 1 base from V and 2 bases from J, with 15 bases between. The CDR3 coding sequence is TGTGCCAGCAGCTTAGTGGGCAGGGGAAACACCTACGAGCAGTACTTC. Its translation: CASSLVGRGNTYEQYF.

This clone turned up a few times. This chain joins TRBV28 and TRBJ1-4, with D hard to call. The germline CDR1 and CDR2 sequences are MDHEN and SYDVKM. The germline V and J ends were trimmed by 10 bases and 8 bases, with 17 bases remaining between them. This CDR3 has 13 residues. The CDR3 loop reads CATSGPHEEKLFF. The CDR3 nucleotides read TGTGCCACATCCGGGCCCCACGAGGAAAAACTGTTTTTT. The full variable domain, with the rest looked up from reference TRBV28 and TRBJ1-4, is DVKVTQSSRYLVKRTGEKVFLECVQDMDHENMFWYRQDPGLGLRLIYFSYDVKMKEKGDIPEGYSVSREKKERFSLILESASTNQTSMYLCATSGPHEEKLFFGSGTQLSVL.

The rearrangement uses TRBV5-1 and TRBJ2-7, with TRBD2 matching 7 bases. CDR1 and CDR2 (germline): SGHRS, YFSETQ. The length of the CDR3 is 16 residues. V shed 4 bases and J 4 bases; nucleotides not matched to a gene: 14. The CDR3 spells CASSPGGGLAVYEQYF. DNA of the CDR3: TGCGCCAGCAGCCCCGGCGGGGGTCTAGCAGTTTACGAGCAGTACTTC.

This clone showed up just a few times. The chain links TRBV7-8 to TRBJ2-2, with 8 bases lining up with TRBD1. The CDR3 spans 16 residues. The germline CDR1 and CDR2 sequences are SGHVS and FQNEAQ. V gave up 2 bases and J gave up 1 base; unmatched junction bases: 3. The CDR3 DNA follows: TGTGCCAGCAGCTTAACCGGGACAGGGAACACCGGGGAGCTGTTTTTT. The encoded protein is CASSLTGTGNTGELFF.